Shown below are 25 T cell receptor beta chains from a single sample sequenced in a study of cytomegalovirus exposure and HLA in healthy donors. Researchers ran the PCR with 60 Vbeta and 13 Jbeta primers. The method was immunoSEQ multiplex PCR; TCRdb's version includes in-frame clones alone and lacks a portion of them. The data show approximately 160,000 clones, around 79% seen once. Sequencing was done on a sample of PBMCs. The receptors come from a male donor in good health and CMV-seropositive.

This chain joins TRBV5-6 and TRBJ2-7; 8 bases align to TRBD1. The CDR3 is made up of 16 amino acids. CDR1 is SGHDT, CDR2 YYEEEE, per germline. Losses at the gene ends were 2 bases for V and 2 bases for J; bases not matched to a gene: 9. CDR3 sequence: CASSFGTGELPYEQYF. The CDR3 DNA reads as TGTGCCAGCAGCTTCGGGACAGGCGAACTTCCCTACGAGCAGTACTTC.

V gene TRBV5-4 combines with J gene TRBJ2-5; TRBD1 aligns across 9 bases. CDR3 length: 15 amino acids. V was pared by 7 bases and J by 5 bases, with 12 bases of the junction left unmatched. Germline V gives CDR1 SGHNT, CDR2 YYREEE (reference sequence). CDR3 sequence: CASGPRGTGWETQYF. The CDR3 DNA reads as TGTGCCAGCGGGCCCAGGGGGACAGGGTGGGAGACCCAGTACTTC.

V gene TRBV6-5 combines with J gene TRBJ1-2; D perhaps matches TRBD1 (6 bases). There are 14 residues in the CDR3. Germline loops: CDR1 MNHEY, CDR2 SVGAGI. V dropped 5 bases and J dropped 2 bases, with 12 bases sitting between them. In DNA form, the CDR3 reads TGTGCCAGCAGTCTCGGGGGGGGCAACTATGGCTACACCTTC. Protein product: CASSLGGGNYGYTF.

This clone was observed once. The V call is TRBV5-1, the J call TRBJ2-3; TRBD2 matches at 9 bases. J lost 1 base, V lost 3 bases, and 9 bases had no gene match. CDR1 and CDR2 from the germline V gene are SGHRS and YFSETQ. The CDR3 consists of 17 residues. CDR3 coding DNA: TGCGCCAGCAGCTCCCCGAGGCGGGGGGGTGGCACAGATACGCAGTATTTT. Its protein is CASSSPRRGGGTDTQYF.

This sequence joins TRBV7-2 and TRBJ2-1; 11 bases fit TRBD1. Germline CDR1 and CDR2: SGHTA and FQGNSA. The CDR3 spans 16 residues. After removal of 5 bases from V and 6 bases from J, the junction contained 9 bases not matched to a gene. DNA for the CDR3: TGTGCCAGCAGCCCCCGAGGGGGGACAGGGGGCAATGAGCAGTTCTTC. Protein sequence: CASSPRGGTGGNEQFF.

The chain recombines TRBV4-3 with TRBJ1-1, with D perhaps matching TRBD1 (6 bases). Germline CDR1 is LGHNA and CDR2 is YSLEER. The CDR3 spans 17 residues. Trimming took 1 base from V and 10 from J, leaving 25 bases between them. The CDR3 nucleotides read TGCGCCAGCAGCCAAGCCGCGGGGGGCGAGCCTGGTATTGGAGCTTTCTTT. Translated: CASSQAAGGEPGIGAFF.

This chain connects TRBV2 to TRBJ1-6; 8 bases align to TRBD1. Trimming took 5 bases from V and 9 from J; bases not matched to a gene: 6. CDR3 size: 14 residues. The germline CDR1 and CDR2 sequences are SNHLY and FYNNEI. As DNA, the CDR3 is TGTGCCAGCAGTCTCGGACAGGGAAGTTCACCCCTCCACTTT. As protein: CASSLGQGSSPLHF. Full variable domain (remainder filled in from reference TRBV2 and TRBJ1-6): EPEVTQTPSHQVTQMGQEVILRCVPISNHLYFYWYRQILGQKVEFLVSFYNNEISEKSEIFDDQFSVERPDGSNFTLKIRSTKLEDSAMYFCASSLGQGSSPLHFGNGTRLTVT.

The chain employs TRBV9 and TRBJ2-6; tentative D call: TRBD1 (6 bases). The germline V gene has CDR1 SGDLS and CDR2 YYNGEE. The V gene lost 6 bases and the J gene lost 4 bases, with 8 bases spanning the gap. This CDR3 has 13 residues. The CDR3 sequence: CASNRDGANVLTF. The CDR3 DNA follows: TGTGCCAGCAACAGGGACGGGGCCAACGTCCTGACTTTC.

The chain couples TRBV13 to TRBJ2-6, with TRBD1 matching over 7 bases. The germline V gene has CDR1 PRHDT and CDR2 FYEKMQ (reference sequence). The CDR3 extends over 16 amino acids. The J segment lost 2 bases and the V segment lost 6 bases, leaving 7 bases of the junction unmatched. In DNA form, the CDR3 reads TGTGCCAGCAGTCTCATTGGACAGGCTGGGGCCAACGTCCTGACTTTC. Its protein is CASSLIGQAGANVLTF.

The chain is built from TRBV4-3 and TRBJ1-2, with no clear D. CDR3 length: 14 residues. Germline CDR1 reads LGHNA; CDR2 reads YSLEER. The V gene lost 2 bases and the J gene lost 3 bases, with 10 bases spanning the gap. The CDR3 reads CASSQSAVYYGYTF. The CDR3 region has the DNA TGCGCCAGCAGCCAATCCGCGGTTTACTATGGCTACACCTTC.

The chain has TRBV7-9 and TRBJ1-4; tentative D call: TRBD1 (5 bases). The germline V and J ends were trimmed by 1 base and 6 bases, with 9 bases remaining between them. The CDR3 consists of 14 residues. CDR1 is SEHNR, CDR2 FQNEAQ, per germline (reference sequence). Written as DNA, the CDR3 is TGTGCCAGCAGCTTAGAAGCAGGGTATGAAAAACTGTTTTTT. Its protein is CASSLEAGYEKLFF.

The chain uses TRBV6-6 and TRBJ1-2, with TRBD1 as a possible D gene (5 bases). The CDR3 has 13 residues. Germline assignment: CDR1 MNHNY and CDR2 SVGAGI (reference sequence). V lost 7 bases to trimming and J lost 4 bases, with 13 bases between them. The CDR3 DNA sequence: TGTGCCAGCATCAAACCAGGGTTCTATGGCTACACCTTC. It yields the protein CASIKPGFYGYTF.

In regard to this clone: A read error may produce the germline difference seen at one junction end. The CDR3 DNA is TGTTCCAGCAGCACCGGACTTAGCACAGATACGCAGTATTTT. It yields the protein CSSSTGLSTDTQYF. The rearrangement links TRBV7-9 to TRBJ2-3; D might be TRBD2 (5 bases). The CDR3 loop spans 14 amino acids. The germline V gene has CDR1 SEHNR and CDR2 FQNEAQ (reference sequence).

The chain has TRBV5-1 and TRBJ2-7, with TRBD2 as a possible D gene (6 bases). The CDR3 totals 16 residues. V was cut by 6 bases and J by 5 bases, with 24 bases left in between. Per germline, CDR1 SGHRS and CDR2 YFSETQ. The CDR3 sequence is CASTSLSEGLSDEQYF. Written as DNA, the CDR3 is TGCGCCAGCACCAGCCTCTCGGAGGGTCTTTCCGACGAGCAGTACTTC.

This chain joins TRBV5-1 and TRBJ2-1; 8 bases agree with TRBD1. J gave up 4 bases and V 0 bases, and 0 bases lay outside the gene matches. This CDR3 is built from 14 residues. Germline CDR1 SGHRS, CDR2 YFSETQ. CDR3 bases: TGCGCCAGCAGCTTGGGACAGGGGTACAATGAGCAGTTCTTC. It encodes CASSLGQGYNEQFF.

V usage is TRBV7-6 and J usage is TRBJ2-3; perhaps TRBD2 as D (7 bases). Germline V gives CDR1 SGHVS, CDR2 FNYEAQ. The CDR3 contains 13 residues. V dropped 8 bases and J dropped 4 bases, with 13 bases sitting between them. The CDR3 nucleotides are TGTGCCAGCTCTGGGGGGGCCCCAGATACGCAGTATTTT. Translation: CASSGGAPDTQYF. Looking up the rest from reference TRBV7-6 and TRBJ2-3 gives the full variable domain: GAGVSQSPRYKVTKRGQDVALRCDPISGHVSLYWYRQALGQGPEFLTYFNYEAQQDKSGLPNDRFSAERPEGSISTLTIQRTEQRDSAMYRCASSGGAPDTQYFGPGTRLTVL.

This sequence joins TRBV11-2 and TRBJ2-5; D remains unclear. The length of the CDR3 is 16 residues. The V and J ends lost 5 bases and 2 bases respectively, with 18 bases between them. Germline V gene sequence: CDR1 SGHAT, CDR2 FQNNGV. In DNA form, the CDR3 reads TGTGCCAGCAGCCCCTTAGGCAGGCTGTTACAAGAGACCCAGTACTTC. It codes for CASSPLGRLLQETQYF.

This clone was seen more than once but under ten times. This chain links TRBV2 with TRBJ1-1; D perhaps matches TRBD1 (6 bases). The CDR3 is 13 residues long. Looked up from germline, CDR1 is SNHLY and CDR2 is FYNNEI. Trimming took 8 bases from V and 1 from J, leaving 11 bases between them. The CDR3 DNA sequence: TGTGCCAGCCAAAGGGGGAGGAACACTGAAGCTTTCTTT. This gives the protein CASQRGRNTEAFF.

The chain couples TRBV5-6 to TRBJ1-2; a possible D gene is TRBD1 (5 bases). CDR1 is SGHDT, CDR2 YYEEEE, per germline. V lost 2 bases, J lost 5 bases, and 13 bases lay in between. The CDR3 has 14 amino acids. For the CDR3, the DNA is TGTGCCAGCAGCTTTGGGGCAGCTACATATGGCTACACCTTC. Its translation: CASSFGAATYGYTF. Filled out from reference TRBV5-6 and TRBJ1-2, the complete variable domain reads DAGVTQSPTHLIKTRGQQVTLRCSPKSGHDTVSWYQQALGQGPQFIFQYYEEEERQRGNFPDRFSGHQFPNYSSELNVNALLLGDSALYLCASSFGAATYGYTFGSGTRLTVV.

V and J are TRBV4-1 and TRBJ1-2; D unclear. There are 15 residues in the CDR3. Per the germline V gene, CDR1 is MGHRA and CDR2 is YSYEKL. With 4 bases removed from V and 0 bases from J, the gap between germline ends came to 12 bases. CDR3 nucleotide sequence: TGCGCCAGCAGCCCCTCTCGCGTCTCTAACTATGGCTACACCTTC. Translating gives CASSPSRVSNYGYTF.

The rearrangement joins TRBV7-9 to TRBJ1-2; D remains ambiguous. The CDR3 has 10 amino acids. In germline, CDR1 is SEHNR, CDR2 FQNEAQ (reference sequence). Trimming shortened V by 5 bases and J by 8 bases, and 6 bases separated the two germline ends. The CDR3 region has the DNA TGTGCCAGCAGCAGTGAGGGCTACACCTTC. Translated, it gives CASSSEGYTF.

CDR3 protein: CASVRHAYNEQFF. For the CDR3, the DNA is TGTGCCAGCGTGAGACACGCCTACAATGAGCAGTTCTTC. This chain connects TRBV2 to TRBJ2-1; D not certain. The V gene's germline CDR1 is SNHLY and CDR2 FYNNEI. Trimming removed 8 bases at V and 2 bases at J, with 10 bases between. This CDR3 comprises 13 residues.

The chain joins TRBV4-1 to TRBJ1-2, with D possibly TRBD1 on 6 matching bases. Germline V gene data show CDR1 as MGHRA and CDR2 as YSYEKL. CDR3 size: 13 residues. Between the trimmed V and J ends, which lost 5 bases and 1 base, there was a span of 8 bases. Here the CDR3 reads CASSDRLNYGYTF. The CDR3 region has the DNA TGCGCCAGCAGCGACAGGCTTAACTATGGCTACACCTTC.

The chain combines TRBV12-5 with TRBJ1-5; D not certain. The CDR3 is 14 residues long. Germline CDR1 is LGHNT and CDR2 is FRNRAP. With 1 base removed from V and 5 bases from J, the gap between germline ends came to 9 bases. The CDR3 loop is CASGLGGSDQPQHF. The CDR3 region has the DNA TGTGCTAGTGGTTTGGGAGGGTCGGATCAGCCCCAGCATTTT. The full variable domain, completed using reference TRBV12-5 and TRBJ1-5, is DARVTQTPRHKVTEMGQEVTMRCQPILGHNTVFWYRQTMMQGLELLAYFRNRAPLDDSGMPKDRFSAEMPDATLATLKIQPSEPRDSAVYFCASGLGGSDQPQHFGDGTRLSIL.

V gene TRBV6-6 combines with J gene TRBJ1-1, with 8 bases identical to TRBD1. The germline V gene encodes CDR1 MNHNY and CDR2 SVGAGI (reference sequence). The CDR3 contains 11 residues. The V and J ends lost 8 bases and 6 bases, in that order; junction bases with no gene match: 2. In DNA form, the CDR3 reads TGTGCCAGCCACAGGGGGGCTGAAGCTTTCTTT. Translating it yields CASHRGAEAFF.